This entry lists 18 T cell receptor beta chains sequenced from one sample in a study of shared clonotypes between healthy human individuals (TCRdb year 2020). The library came from the immunoSEQ multiplex PCR assay. TCRdb obtained this table from immuneACCESS and retained in-frame rearrangements with V and J assigned. These tables miss some clones; where compared with another copy, unresolved V genes account for less than half of the shortfall, and the remainder is unexplained. The sample profile shows 2,100,000 or so clones; 90% to 96% of them were found once. Around 0.13% of the sample rests with the top ten. Material for sequencing was naive CD4+ T cells sorted from blood. In the paper's terms, the cell subset or site label means: CD45RA+ positively selected. Every receptor here comes from a man aged 18 to 30 in good health.

The chain joins TRBV28 to TRBJ2-7; 9 nucleotides align to TRBD1. This CDR3 region has 15 residues. Germline CDR1 MDHEN, CDR2 SYDVKM. The ends lost 6 bases at V and 1 base at J; junction bases unmatched: 7. The DNA of the CDR3 is TGTGCCAGCAGCTTCCGGGACAGGGTTTCCTACGAGCAGTACTTC. Residues: CASSFRDRVSYEQYF.

This chain joins TRBV6-1 and TRBJ2-1; TRBD1 might be the D (5 bases). V was clipped by 0 bases and J by 9 bases, with 21 bases between them. There are 17 residues in the CDR3. From germline, CDR1 is MNHNS and CDR2 SASEGT. CDR3 sequence: CASSEALLADTRSEQFF. The CDR3 DNA reads TGTGCCAGCAGTGAAGCGCTTTTGGCGGACACCAGAAGTGAGCAGTTCTTC.

The CDR3, as DNA: TGTGCCAGCAGCTCCCGGGACTCCGGAGAGACCCAGTACTTC. Translation: CASSSRDSGETQYF. This rearrangement joins TRBV2 to TRBJ2-5, with TRBD2 as a possible D gene (6 bases). V was shortened by 6 bases and J by 4 bases, with 15 bases between the two germline ends. The germline V gene has CDR1 SNHLY and CDR2 FYNNEI. The CDR3 is made up of 14 amino acids.

The rearrangement joins TRBV5-4 to TRBJ2-1; TRBD2 matches at 13 bases. The ends lost 3 bases at V and 1 base at J; junction bases unmatched: 7. The V gene's germline CDR1 is SGHNT and CDR2 YYREEE (reference sequence). CDR3 length: 18 amino acids. The CDR3 sequence is CASSSRTSGSRSYNEQFF. The CDR3 bases are TGTGCCAGCAGCTCCCGGACTAGCGGGAGTAGGTCCTACAATGAGCAGTTCTTC.

This chain links TRBV7-2 with TRBJ1-1; possible D gene TRBD1, 5 bases. CDR3 length equals 14 residues. V dropped 1 base and J dropped 8 bases, with 14 bases sitting between them. The germline V gene has CDR1 SGHTA and CDR2 FQGNSA. The CDR3 reads CASSLGVRQGEAFF. DNA of the CDR3: TGTGCCAGCAGCTTAGGGGTGAGGCAGGGAGAAGCTTTCTTT.

The chain has TRBV18 and TRBJ2-2; TRBD1 might be the D (5 bases). V lost 6 bases and J 0 bases, leaving 14 bases between the germline ends. Per germline, CDR1 KGHSH and CDR2 LQKENI. This CDR3 is 16 amino acids long. CDR3 nucleotides: TGTGCCAGCTCCCAAACAACAGGCTCGAACACCGGGGAGCTGTTTTTT. Its protein product is CASSQTTGSNTGELFF.

This chain joins TRBV7-9 and TRBJ2-3; TRBD1 is a possible D gene (6 bases). CDR3 length: 15 residues. Germline CDR1 SEHNR, CDR2 FQNEAQ (reference sequence). The V gene lost 5 bases and the J gene lost 4 bases, with 16 bases spanning the gap. The CDR3 DNA reads TGTGCCAGCAGCCCTATGGGGGCCGGGTCAGATACGCAGTATTTT. This gives the protein CASSPMGAGSDTQYF.

The gene calls are TRBV5-4 and TRBJ2-7; a weak D match, TRBD1 (6 bases). Trimming took off 2 bases at V and 2 bases at J, with 17 bases between the two ends. The germline V gene encodes CDR1 SGHNT and CDR2 YYREEE (reference sequence). This CDR3 spans 16 amino acids. The CDR3 DNA follows: TGTGCCAGCAGCTTTATACTCCGGGACAAGACCTACGAGCAGTACTTC. Encoded protein: CASSFILRDKTYEQYF. Together with reference TRBV5-4 and TRBJ2-7, the CDR3 gives the full variable domain: ETGVTQSPTHLIKTRGQQVTLRCSSQSGHNTVSWYQQALGQGPQFIFQYYREEENGRGNFPPRFSGLQFPNYSSELNVNALELDDSALYLCASSFILRDKTYEQYFGPGTRLTVT.

A note on this clone: In the same sample, other DNA sequences code for this CDR3. The V and J genes are TRBV11-2 and TRBJ1-3, with D hard to call. This CDR3 has 13 amino acids. The germline V and J ends were trimmed by 3 bases and 4 bases, with 7 bases remaining between them. Germline lookup yields CDR1 SGHAT and CDR2 FQNNGV. CDR3: CASSLGVGNTIYF. Written as DNA, the CDR3 is TGTGCCAGCAGCTTGGGCGTGGGAAACACCATATATTTT.

The gene calls are TRBV11-2 and TRBJ1-1; a weak D match, TRBD1 (6 bases). V was cut by 5 bases and J by 8 bases, with 21 bases left in between. CDR1 is SGHAT, CDR2 FQNNGV, per germline. This CDR3 is 15 amino acids long. The CDR3 loop is CASSPTPGGWEEAFF. DNA for the CDR3: TGTGCCAGCAGCCCAACCCCGGGGGGCTGGGAGGAAGCTTTCTTT.

The V gene is TRBV21-1, the J gene TRBJ1-5; the DNA was not used to check the table's D call, TRBD1. TRBV21-1 is a listed pseudogene. The CDR3 is 14 amino acids. DNA of the CDR3: TGTGCCAGCAGCAAAGGGCCAGGGGTTCAGCCCCAGCATTTT. This translates into CASSKGPGVQPQHF.

This clone was observed a handful of times. This rearrangement joins TRBV2 to TRBJ2-1; D is perhaps TRBD2 (5 bases). Looked up from germline, CDR1 is SNHLY and CDR2 is FYNNEI. The CDR3 has 11 residues. The ends were cut back, 5 bases at V and 14 bases at J, with 13 bases in the middle. In nucleotides, the CDR3 is TGTGCCAGCAGTCCGGGATTAACAGAGTTCTTC. This encodes CASSPGLTEFF.

This chain joins TRBV5-1 and TRBJ2-5, with TRBD1 matching 8 bases. V lost 0 bases to trimming and J lost 5 bases; unmatched junction nucleotides: 6. This CDR3 region has 15 residues. Germline V gives CDR1 SGHRS, CDR2 YFSETQ. The DNA for the CDR3 is TGCGCCAGCAGCTTGGATATCCGGGACAGGGAGACCCAGTACTTC. Protein: CASSLDIRDRETQYF.

The J gene is TRBJ2-7, the V gene TRBV5-1; 7 nucleotides align to TRBD2. Germline lookup yields CDR1 SGHRS and CDR2 YFSETQ. J lost 2 bases, V lost 4 bases, and 3 bases had no gene match. This CDR3 is built from 13 residues. CDR3 nucleotide sequence: TGCGCCAGCAGCAGGGCGGGGGCCTACGAGCAGTACTTC. It specifies CASSRAGAYEQYF.

The V call is TRBV9, the J call TRBJ1-5; 7 nucleotides agree with TRBD1. Trimming at V came to 4 bases and at J to 3 bases, leaving 4 bases not matched to a gene. CDR3 length: 14 residues. Germline V gene lookup returns CDR1 SGDLS and CDR2 YYNGEE. CDR3 sequence: CASSRGQDNQPQHF. CDR3 in DNA: TGTGCCAGCAGCCGAGGACAGGACAATCAGCCCCAGCATTTT.

V gene TRBV7-9 combines with J gene TRBJ1-5; D is ambiguous. Germline V gene lookup returns CDR1 SEHNR and CDR2 FQNEAQ (reference sequence). V dropped 3 bases and J dropped 2 bases, with 8 bases sitting between them. The CDR3 covers 14 residues. The CDR3 spells CASSFAEGNQPQHF. As DNA, the CDR3 is TGTGCCAGCAGCTTTGCAGAGGGCAATCAGCCCCAGCATTTT.

V and J are TRBV5-4 and TRBJ2-1, with 13 bases identical to TRBD2. The CDR3 covers 16 residues. Germline CDR1 SGHNT, CDR2 YYREEE (reference sequence). J lost 10 bases, V lost 3 bases, and 10 bases had no gene match. This chain's CDR3 is CASSSETSGGKGEQFF. In DNA, the CDR3 is TGTGCCAGCAGCTCAGAGACTAGCGGGGGGAAGGGAGAGCAGTTCTTC.

The rearrangement joins TRBV5-4 to TRBJ2-4; D may be TRBD1 or TRBD2 (5 bases each). The CDR3 is 15 residues long. The ends were cut back, 2 bases at V and 4 bases at J, with 13 bases in the middle. In germline, CDR1 is SGHNT, CDR2 YYREEE (reference sequence). The CDR3 bases are TGTGCCAGCAGCTTAGACCCGGGGCTGAAAAACATTCAGTACTTC. Protein product: CASSLDPGLKNIQYF.